A single sample is the source of the 14 T cell receptor beta chains below, sequenced in a study of T cells in women clearing cervical HPV infection. The assay was immunoSEQ multiplex PCR, and TCRdb's table has in-frame clones only and misses some. The table for this sample gives some 30,000 clones. Sequenced material: blood buffy coat. The receptors shown here come from a woman aged 18-70 years with a cervical HPV16 infection that either progressed to CIN3+ or cleared (not recorded which).

Turning to this clone: The read ends 3 residues before the CDR3 terminus; that terminus is restored from the germline J gene. This chain connects TRBV30 to TRBJ2-1; 8 bases fit TRBD2. Germline V gives CDR1 GTSNPN, CDR2 SVGIG (reference sequence). With V trimmed by 7 bases and J by 0 bases, 8 bases remained unmatched. The CDR3 contains 15 residues. The CDR3 region is CALGGGTSSYNEQFF. The CDR3 bases that were read are TGTGCCTTGGGAGGTGGGACTAGCTCCTACAATGAG.

With regard to this clone: The read falls 3 residues short of the CDR3 end, and the missing part is taken from the germline J gene. V and J are TRBV18 and TRBJ2-5; D possibly corresponds to TRBD2 (5 bases). The V end was cut by 7 bases, the J end by 1 base, with 16 bases between. Germline CDR1 KGHSH, CDR2 LQKENI. CDR3 length: 15 amino acids. The covered CDR3 bases are TGTGCCAGCTATCACCTTAAGCGGAGCCAAGAGACC. Translation: CASYHLKRSQET. The whole CDR3 protein is CASYHLKRSQETQYF.

A note on this clone: The CDR3 extends 3 residues past the end of the read, so its final part is completed from the germline J gene. This rearrangement joins TRBV3-1 (or the pseudogene TRBV3-2) to TRBJ1-2; possible D gene TRBD1, 6 bases. This CDR3 has 16 residues. V lost 4 bases and J 3 bases, leaving 18 bases between the germline ends. CDR1 LGHDT and CDR2 YNNKEL come from the germline V gene (reference sequence). The CDR3 DNA, read in part, is TGTGCCAGCAGCCTCGTCGGGACATCCGGATACTATGGC. This encodes CASSLVGTSGYYG. In full, the CDR3 reads CASSLVGTSGYYGYTF.

With respect to this clone: With the read ending 3 residues before the CDR3 end, the germline J gene is used to fill in that end. The J gene is TRBJ1-1, the V gene TRBV4-1; D unclear. Germline assignment: CDR1 MGHRA and CDR2 YSYEKL. Trimming removed 0 bases from V and 3 bases from J, with 5 bases in between. The CDR3 is 13 amino acids. The CDR3 sequence is CASSQERYTEAFF. The sequenced CDR3 bases are TGCGCCAGCAGCCAAGAGAGGTACACTGAA.

As concerns this clone: The read ends 3 residues shy of where the CDR3 ends; the end is completed using the germline J gene. This chain connects TRBV19 to TRBJ2-3; 8 nucleotides align to TRBD1. This CDR3 comprises 13 residues. Germline V gene sequence: CDR1 LNHDA, CDR2 SQIVND (reference sequence). CDR3 loop: CASSRATGETQYF. The sequenced part of the CDR3 DNA is TGTGCCAGTAGTCGGGCGACAGGGGAGACG. Combining the CDR3 with reference TRBV19 and TRBJ2-3 gives the whole variable domain DGGITQSPKYLFRKEGQNVTLSCEQNLNHDAMYWYRQDPGQGLRLIYYSQIVNDFQKGDIAEGYSVSREKKESFPLTVTSAQKNPTAFYLCASSRATGETQYFGPGTRLTVL.

About this clone: The sequenced fragment ends 3 residues before the CDR3 boundary, so the rest is inferred from the germline J gene. V is TRBV7-2 and J is TRBJ1-4, with a possible D match to TRBD1 (5 bases). CDR3 length equals 15 residues. Germline lookup yields CDR1 SGHTA and CDR2 FQGNSA. The CDR3: CASSLASSGANVLFF. CDR3 DNA (partial): TGTGCCAGCAGCTTAGCTAGCTCTGGGGCCAACGTA.

Comments on this clone: The sequenced fragment ends 3 residues before the CDR3 boundary, so the rest is inferred from the germline J gene. The rearrangement joins TRBV18 to TRBJ2-1, with 7 bases identical to TRBD2. CDR3 length: 15 amino acids. J was trimmed by 8 bases and V by 6 bases; bases with no gene match: 13. Germline V gene sequence: CDR1 KGHSH, CDR2 LQKENI. The CDR3 sequence: CASSQLRAGVDEQFF. The part of the CDR3 DNA that was read is TGTGCCAGCTCGCAACTAAGGGCGGGGGTAGATGAG.

As to this clone: The read ends 3 residues shy of where the CDR3 ends; the end is completed using the germline J gene. The rearrangement uses TRBV18 and TRBJ1-2; the D is unclear. The germline gives CDR1 KGHSH, CDR2 LQKENI. The CDR3 runs to 14 residues. The CDR3 reads CASSPPAGDVDYTF. CDR3 bases read: TGTGCCAGCTCACCACCGGCGGGAGACGTCGAC.

Comments on this clone: Coverage ceases 3 residues before the CDR3 finishes, and the germline J gene fills in the end. V usage is TRBV20-1 and J usage is TRBJ2-3, with TRBD2 matching over 8 bases. The ends lost 3 bases at V and 0 bases at J; junction bases unmatched: 5. Germline values: CDR1 DFQATT, CDR2 SNEGSKA (reference sequence). This CDR3 has 15 residues. CDR3 sequence reads: CSASLSSGSTDTQYF. CDR3 DNA (partial): TGCAGTGCTAGTCTCTCTAGCGGGAGCACAGATACG.

In the case of this clone: The missing CDR3 end, 3 residues past where the read stops, is filled in from the germline J gene. The chain is built from TRBV19 and TRBJ2-2; tentative D call: TRBD1 (6 bases). V shed 4 bases and J shed 2 bases, with 11 bases lying between them. CDR1 is LNHDA and CDR2 is SQIVND in the germline V gene (reference sequence). This CDR3 is 15 amino acids long. The part of the CDR3 DNA that was read is TGTGCCAGTAGTAGCCGGGACACTAACACCGGGGAG. It yields the protein CASSSRDTNTGE. The whole CDR3 reads CASSSRDTNTGELFF.

A remark on this clone: A read error may account for a junction end that differs from germline. The read stops 3 residues short of the end of the CDR3; the missing end is completed from the germline J gene. The sample contains more than one DNA sequence encoding this CDR3. The chain combines TRBV7-9 with TRBJ1-3; D call uncertain. The CDR3 covers 15 residues. Germline assignment: CDR1 SEHNR and CDR2 FQNEAQ (reference sequence). The CDR3: CASSLPGGSGNTIYF. The CDR3 DNA, read in part, is TGTGCCAGCAGCCTACCGGGCGGGTCTGGAAACACA.

Details on this clone: Coverage ceases 3 residues before the CDR3 finishes, and the germline J gene fills in the end. The chain employs TRBV19 and TRBJ1-1; tentative D call: TRBD1 (6 bases). The CDR3 covers 14 residues. Germline loops: CDR1 LNHDA, CDR2 SQIVND (reference sequence). CDR3 loop: CASSFRDTSGEAFF. The covered CDR3 bases are TGTGCCAGTAGTTTCCGGGACACCTCGGGGGAA.

With regard to this clone: The observed sequence ends 3 residues before the CDR3 terminus, with the missing tail filled in from the germline J gene. The chain has TRBV5-1 and TRBJ2-7; possibly TRBD1 for D (5 bases). The germline V gene has CDR1 SGHRS and CDR2 YFSETQ. The V gene lost 0 bases and the J gene lost 5 bases, with 18 bases spanning the gap. CDR3 length equals 16 residues. The sequenced part of the CDR3 DNA is TGCGCCAGCAGCTTGGTGCGTGGACAAGGTTTCCACGAG. Its protein is CASSLVRGQGFHE. The entire CDR3 is CASSLVRGQGFHEQYF.

For this clone: The read terminates 3 residues before the CDR3 end, so the remaining end is supplied by the germline J gene. V and J are TRBV10-3 and TRBJ2-2; no clear D gene. The CDR3 is made up of 12 amino acids. Germline CDR1 and CDR2: ENHRY and SYGVKD. The chain's CDR3 is CAISESTEKLFF. CDR3 DNA, as far as it was read: TGTGCCATCAGTGAGTCGACTGAAAAG.